This TCR beta chain was retrieved from a study of cytotoxic CD8 clonotypes in ibrutinib-treated CLL. The CDR3 totals 16 residues. Looked up from germline, CDR1 is ENHRY and CDR2 is SYGVKD. With 2 bases clipped from V and 2 bases from J, the junction kept 7 bases outside the gene matches. Libraries were prepared by immunoSEQ multiplex PCR; TCRdb keeps only in-frame clonotypes and omits some of them. The table records over 120,000 clones, approximately 81% of them present only once. The starting material was PBMCs, obtained after 12 months of ibrutinib treatment. The V call is TRBV10-3, the J call TRBJ2-3; 7 bases are a match to TRBD1. This TCR derives from a human donor with chronic lymphocytic leukemia. In nucleotides, the CDR3 is TGTGCCATCAGTGAGAAAACAGGGGTGAACACAGATACGCAGTATTTT. Translation gives CAISEKTGVNTDTQYF.